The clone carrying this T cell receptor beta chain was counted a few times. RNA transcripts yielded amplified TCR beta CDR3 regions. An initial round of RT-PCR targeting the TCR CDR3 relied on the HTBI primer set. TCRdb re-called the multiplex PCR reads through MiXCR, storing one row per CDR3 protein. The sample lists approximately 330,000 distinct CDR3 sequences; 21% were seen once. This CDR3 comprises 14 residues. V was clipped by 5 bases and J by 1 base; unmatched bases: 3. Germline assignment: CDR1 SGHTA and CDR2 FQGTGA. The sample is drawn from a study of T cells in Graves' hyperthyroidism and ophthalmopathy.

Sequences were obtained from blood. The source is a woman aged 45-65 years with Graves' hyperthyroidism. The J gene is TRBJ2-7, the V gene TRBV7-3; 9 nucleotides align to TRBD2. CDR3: CASSVSGGSYEQYF. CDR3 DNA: TGTGCCAGCAGCGTTAGCGGGGGTTCCTACGAGCAGTACTTC.